The present TCR beta chain was sequenced within a study of cytomegalovirus exposure and HLA in healthy donors. For the study at large: From 170 million or so T cells, an earlier analysis saw under 140 million unique TCR beta sequences. Overall study results and limits: Being productive about 87% or about 30% of the time was typical of most TCR beta V segments in an earlier analysis.

Note on this clone: Its antigen is currently unknown.

The primer mix had 60 Vbeta and 13 Jbeta primers. This table comes from immunoSEQ multiplex PCR, and its TCRdb copy is limited to in-frame clones, with some not included. The top ten clones hold 3.5% to 4% of a sample with about 190,000 clones, over 75% of them seen once. In germline, CDR1 is MNHEY, CDR2 SVGAGI. V lost 6 bases, J lost 4 bases, and 6 bases stayed unmatched. The CDR3 contains 14 residues. The clonotype was recovered from a man in his fifties or sixties in good health and CMV-seronegative. The rearrangement uses TRBV6-5 and TRBJ2-3; TRBD1 aligns across 8 bases. Material: PBMCs. The CDR3 DNA reads TGTGCCAGCAGCAGACAGGGGCCAGCAGATACGCAGTATTTT. As protein: CASSRQGPADTQYF.